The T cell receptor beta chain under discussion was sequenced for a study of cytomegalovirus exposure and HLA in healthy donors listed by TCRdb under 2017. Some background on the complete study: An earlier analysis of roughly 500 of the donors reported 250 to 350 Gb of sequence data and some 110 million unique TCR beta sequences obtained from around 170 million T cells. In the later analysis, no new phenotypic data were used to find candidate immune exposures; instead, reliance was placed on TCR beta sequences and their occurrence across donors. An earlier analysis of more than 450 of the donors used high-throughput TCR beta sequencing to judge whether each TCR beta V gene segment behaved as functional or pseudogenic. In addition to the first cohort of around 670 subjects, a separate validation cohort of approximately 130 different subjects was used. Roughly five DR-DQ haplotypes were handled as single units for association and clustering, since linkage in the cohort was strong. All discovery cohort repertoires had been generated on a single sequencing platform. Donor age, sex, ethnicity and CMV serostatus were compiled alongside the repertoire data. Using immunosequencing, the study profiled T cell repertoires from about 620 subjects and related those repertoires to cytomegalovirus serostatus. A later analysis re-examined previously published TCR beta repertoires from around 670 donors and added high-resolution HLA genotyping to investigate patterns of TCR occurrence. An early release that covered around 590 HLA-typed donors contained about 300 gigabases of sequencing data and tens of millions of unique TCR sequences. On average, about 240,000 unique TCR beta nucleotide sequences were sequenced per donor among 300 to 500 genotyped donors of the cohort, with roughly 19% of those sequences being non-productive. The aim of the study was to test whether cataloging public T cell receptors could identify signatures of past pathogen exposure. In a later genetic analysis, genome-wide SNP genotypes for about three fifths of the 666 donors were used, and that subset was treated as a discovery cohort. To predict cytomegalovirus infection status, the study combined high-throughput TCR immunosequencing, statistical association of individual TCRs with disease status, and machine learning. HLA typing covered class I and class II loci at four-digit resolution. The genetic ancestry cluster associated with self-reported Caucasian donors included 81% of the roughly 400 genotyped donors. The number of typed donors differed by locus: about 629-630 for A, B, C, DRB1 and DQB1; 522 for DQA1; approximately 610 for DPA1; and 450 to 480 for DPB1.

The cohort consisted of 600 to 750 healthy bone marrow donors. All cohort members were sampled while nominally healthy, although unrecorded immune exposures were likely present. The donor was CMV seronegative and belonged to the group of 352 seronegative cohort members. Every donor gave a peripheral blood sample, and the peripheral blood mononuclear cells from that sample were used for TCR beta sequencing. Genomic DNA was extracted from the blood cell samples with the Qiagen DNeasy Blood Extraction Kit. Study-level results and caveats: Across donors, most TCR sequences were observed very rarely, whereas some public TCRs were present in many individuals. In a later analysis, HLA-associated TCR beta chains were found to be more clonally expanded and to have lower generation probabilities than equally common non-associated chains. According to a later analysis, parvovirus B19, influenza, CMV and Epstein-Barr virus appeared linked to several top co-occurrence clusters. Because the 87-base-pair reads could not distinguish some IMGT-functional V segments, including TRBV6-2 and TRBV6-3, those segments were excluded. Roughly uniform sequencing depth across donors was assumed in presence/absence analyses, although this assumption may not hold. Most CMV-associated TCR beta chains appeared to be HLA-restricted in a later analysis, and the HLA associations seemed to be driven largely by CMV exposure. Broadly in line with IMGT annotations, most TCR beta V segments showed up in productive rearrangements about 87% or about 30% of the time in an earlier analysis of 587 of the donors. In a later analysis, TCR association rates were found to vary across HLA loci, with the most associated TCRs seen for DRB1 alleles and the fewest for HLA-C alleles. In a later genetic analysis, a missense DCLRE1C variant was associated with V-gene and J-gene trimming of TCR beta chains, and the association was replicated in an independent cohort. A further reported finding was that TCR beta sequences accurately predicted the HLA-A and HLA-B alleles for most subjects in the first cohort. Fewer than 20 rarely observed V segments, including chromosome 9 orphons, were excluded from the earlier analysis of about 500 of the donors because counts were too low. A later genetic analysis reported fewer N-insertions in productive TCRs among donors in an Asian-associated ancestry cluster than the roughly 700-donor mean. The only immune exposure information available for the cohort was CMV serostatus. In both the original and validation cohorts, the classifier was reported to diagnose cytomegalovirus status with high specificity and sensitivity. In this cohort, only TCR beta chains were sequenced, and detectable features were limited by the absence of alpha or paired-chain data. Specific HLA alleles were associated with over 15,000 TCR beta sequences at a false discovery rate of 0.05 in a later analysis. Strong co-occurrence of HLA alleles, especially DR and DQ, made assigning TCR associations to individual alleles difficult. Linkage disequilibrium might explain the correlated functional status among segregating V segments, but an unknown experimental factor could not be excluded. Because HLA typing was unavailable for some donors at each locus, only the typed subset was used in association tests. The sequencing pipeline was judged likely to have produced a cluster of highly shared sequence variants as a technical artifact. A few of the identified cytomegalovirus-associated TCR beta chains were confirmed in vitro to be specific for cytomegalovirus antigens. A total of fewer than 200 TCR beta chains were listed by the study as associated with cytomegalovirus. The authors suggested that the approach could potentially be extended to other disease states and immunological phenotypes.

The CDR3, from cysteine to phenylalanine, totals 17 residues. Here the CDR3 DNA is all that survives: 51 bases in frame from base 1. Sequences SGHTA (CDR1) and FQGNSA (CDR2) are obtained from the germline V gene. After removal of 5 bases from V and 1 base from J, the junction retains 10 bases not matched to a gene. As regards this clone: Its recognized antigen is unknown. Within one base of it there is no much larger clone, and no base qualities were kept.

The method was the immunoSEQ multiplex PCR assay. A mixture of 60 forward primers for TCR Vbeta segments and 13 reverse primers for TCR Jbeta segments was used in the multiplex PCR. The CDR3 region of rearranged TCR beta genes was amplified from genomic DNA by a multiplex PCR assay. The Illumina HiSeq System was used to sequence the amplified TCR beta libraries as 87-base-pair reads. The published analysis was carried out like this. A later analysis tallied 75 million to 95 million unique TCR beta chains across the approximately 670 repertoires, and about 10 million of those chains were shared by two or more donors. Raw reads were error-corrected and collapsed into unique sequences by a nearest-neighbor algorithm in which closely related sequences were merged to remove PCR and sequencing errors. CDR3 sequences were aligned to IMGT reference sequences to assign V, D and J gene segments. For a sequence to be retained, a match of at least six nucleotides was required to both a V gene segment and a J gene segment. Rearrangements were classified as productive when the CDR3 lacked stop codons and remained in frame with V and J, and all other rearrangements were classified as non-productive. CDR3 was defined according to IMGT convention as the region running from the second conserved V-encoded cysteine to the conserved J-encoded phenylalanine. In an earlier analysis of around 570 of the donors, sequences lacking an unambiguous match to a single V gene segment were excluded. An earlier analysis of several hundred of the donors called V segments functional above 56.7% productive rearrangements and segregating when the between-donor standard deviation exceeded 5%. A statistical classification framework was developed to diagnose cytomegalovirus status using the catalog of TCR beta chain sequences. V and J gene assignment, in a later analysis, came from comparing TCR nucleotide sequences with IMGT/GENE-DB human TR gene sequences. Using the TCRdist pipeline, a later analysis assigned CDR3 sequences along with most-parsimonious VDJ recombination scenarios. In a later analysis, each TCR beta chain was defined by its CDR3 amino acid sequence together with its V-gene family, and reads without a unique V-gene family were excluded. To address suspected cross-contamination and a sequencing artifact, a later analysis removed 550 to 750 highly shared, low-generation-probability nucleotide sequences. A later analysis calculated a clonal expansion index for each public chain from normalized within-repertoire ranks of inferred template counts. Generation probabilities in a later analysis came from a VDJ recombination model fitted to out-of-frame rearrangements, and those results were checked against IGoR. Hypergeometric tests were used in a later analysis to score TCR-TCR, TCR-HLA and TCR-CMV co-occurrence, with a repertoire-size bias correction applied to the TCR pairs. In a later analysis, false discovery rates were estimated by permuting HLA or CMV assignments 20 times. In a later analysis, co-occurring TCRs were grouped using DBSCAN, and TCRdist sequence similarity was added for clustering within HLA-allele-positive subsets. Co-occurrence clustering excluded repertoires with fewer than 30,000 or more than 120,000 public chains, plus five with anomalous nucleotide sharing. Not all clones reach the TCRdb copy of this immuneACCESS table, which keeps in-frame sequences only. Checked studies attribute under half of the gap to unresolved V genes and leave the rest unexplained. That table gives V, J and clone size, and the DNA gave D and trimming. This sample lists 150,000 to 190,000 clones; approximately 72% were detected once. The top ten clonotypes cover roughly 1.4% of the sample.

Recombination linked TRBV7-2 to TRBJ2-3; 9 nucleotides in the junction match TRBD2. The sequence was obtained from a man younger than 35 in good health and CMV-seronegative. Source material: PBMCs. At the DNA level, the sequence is TGTGCCAGCAGCCCCCGGCTAGCGGGACTACGCACAGATACGCAGTATTTT. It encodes CASSPRLAGLRTDTQYF.